The 8 T cell receptor beta chains below were found in one sample sequenced in a study of shared clonotypes between healthy human individuals (dated by TCRdb to about 2020). Library preparation employed the immunoSEQ multiplex PCR assay. TCRdb holds this immuneACCESS table with in-frame rearrangements only. Some clones are missing; in checked studies, unresolved V genes explain under half, and the rest has no known cause. The sample table lists some 790,000 clones, roughly 72% of them with a count of one. The ten largest clones add up to less than 2% of the sample. The sample consisted of memory CD4+ T cells sorted from blood. In light of the paper, this sample's cell subset or site label describes: CD45RA-negative fraction. These receptors were collected from a woman in her twenties or thirties in good health.

This sequence joins TRBV11-2 and TRBJ2-7, with TRBD2 matching over 13 bases. Trimming at V came to 1 base and at J to 5 bases, leaving 5 bases not matched to a gene. This CDR3 has 16 amino acids. From germline, CDR1 is SGHAT and CDR2 FQNNGV. CDR3 sequence (DNA): TGTGCCAGCAGCTTAGGACTAGCGGGAGGCGTCCACGAGCAGTACTTC. Encoded protein: CASSLGLAGGVHEQYF.

Only a few counts were recorded for this clone. The chain combines TRBV5-1 with TRBJ2-1, with TRBD2 matching over 10 bases. J gave up 6 bases and V 3 bases, and 9 bases lay outside the gene matches. CDR1 and CDR2 (germline): SGHRS, YFSETQ. The CDR3 is 16 amino acids. The CDR3 protein is CASSWTSGLRGNEQFF. The CDR3 region has the DNA TGCGCCAGCAGCTGGACTAGCGGATTGAGGGGCAATGAGCAGTTCTTC.

V usage is TRBV29-1 and J usage is TRBJ2-4, with TRBD1 identical over 7 bases. Germline trimming cut 5 bases from V and 4 bases from J; bases unmatched to any gene: 5. CDR3 length: 13 amino acids. The germline V gene encodes CDR1 SQVTM and CDR2 ANQGSEA. This CDR3 reads CSVTRTGKNIQYF. In DNA, the CDR3 is TGCAGCGTTACCCGGACAGGAAAAAACATTCAGTACTTC.

This clone was seen many times. DNA for the CDR3: TGCGCCAGCAAAGCGGGCCCCAGAACGGGCTACACCTTC. Translated: CASKAGPRTGYTF. V and J are TRBV10-2 and TRBJ1-2; no reliable D call. The CDR3 is 13 residues long. The germline V and J ends were trimmed by 7 bases and 8 bases, with 17 bases remaining between them. Germline-derived CDR1 and CDR2 are WSHSY and SAAADI.

The sample holds a few counts of this clone. J is TRBJ2-3 and V is TRBV7-9; D not certain. This CDR3 comprises 15 residues. The V end lost 6 bases, the J end lost 1 base, and 14 bases lay between the germline ends. CDR1 and CDR2 from the germline V gene are SEHNR and FQNEAQ (reference sequence). The CDR3: CASRTGEYRTDTQYF. CDR3 sequence (DNA): TGTGCCAGCAGAACTGGGGAATACCGCACAGATACGCAGTATTTT.

There are a few counts of this clone. Other DNA sequences in the same sample also yield this CDR3. The chain has TRBV6-1 and TRBJ1-5; D is ambiguous. Germline CDR1 reads MNHNS; CDR2 reads SASEGT. Trimming took 6 bases from V and 2 from J, leaving 11 bases between them. CDR3 size: 14 residues. CDR3 nucleotide sequence: TGTGCCAGCAGAGACCCTGGTGGCAATCAGCCCCAGCATTTT. Its protein product is CASRDPGGNQPQHF.

This chain links TRBV6-1 with TRBJ1-3; possibly TRBD1 for D (5 bases). V was pared by 7 bases and J by 2 bases, with 12 bases between. Germline loops: CDR1 MNHNS, CDR2 SASEGT. The CDR3 is 14 amino acids. DNA of the CDR3: TGTGCCAGCAATGAGGGCAGGGCTGGAAACACCATATATTTT. Encoded protein: CASNEGRAGNTIYF.

This rearrangement joins TRBV27 to TRBJ2-7, with D maybe TRBD2 (6 bases). The V gene's germline CDR1 is MNHEY and CDR2 SMNVEV (reference sequence). The CDR3 covers 12 residues. V was shortened by 6 bases and J by 5 bases, with 11 bases between the two germline ends. The CDR3 DNA reads as TGTGCCAGCAGCCGCTGGGGGGACGAGCAGTACTTC. This translates into CASSRWGDEQYF.